These T cell receptor beta chains were read from a single sample in a study of cytomegalovirus exposure and HLA in healthy donors. Method: immunoSEQ multiplex PCR; TCRdb's copy keeps in-frame clones and lacks some. This table holds some 130,000 clones, 74% found once. Sequenced material: PBMCs. The receptors shown here come from a male donor in good health and CMV-seronegative. CDR3s include the opening cysteine and the closing phenylalanine or tryptophan. The D gene is left open where the match is weak. Clone size is given for some rows only: seen once, a few or many times, or a class if the clone is expanded.

V gene,J gene,clone size,D gene,CDR3 DNA,CDR3 protein
TRBV19,TRBJ1-5,NA,NA,TGTGCCAGTAGTATGCGGGGAAATCAGCCCCAGCATTTT,CASSMRGNQPQHF
TRBV9,TRBJ2-3,NA,TRBD2,TGTGCCAGCAGCGTACGCGGGGGAAGCACAGATACGCAGTATTTT,CASSVRGGSTDTQYF
TRBV7-9,TRBJ2-4,few,TRBD2,TGTGCCAGCAGCTTCCCCAGCGGGAGGGAAATGGGTCCCAAAAACATTCAGTACTTC,CASSFPSGREMGPKNIQYF
TRBV9,TRBJ2-7,NA,TRBD1,TGTGCCAGCAGCCCAAGCCCGGGACAGGGTAGCTACGAGCAGTACTTC,CASSPSPGQGSYEQYF
TRBV19,TRBJ2-2,NA,NA,TGTGCCAGTAGTATTACGAGGGTGACCGGGGAGCTGTTTTTT,CASSITRVTGELFF
TRBV6-5,TRBJ2-2,NA,NA,TGTGCCAGCAGTTACGGGCAGCCAGGCGGGGAGCTGTTTTTT,CASSYGQPGGELFF
TRBV27,TRBJ2-7,once,NA,TGTGCCAGCAGTTCAATCAGAACCTACGAGCAGTACTTC,CASSSIRTYEQYF
TRBV7-7,TRBJ1-1,NA,NA,TGTGCTAGCAGCTTGGGCCAGGGGACTGAAGCTTTCTTT,CASSLGQGTEAFF
TRBV19,TRBJ1-6,NA,TRBD1,TGTGCCAGCCTGGACAGGGCTAATTCACCCCTCCACTTT,CASLDRANSPLHF
TRBV27,TRBJ2-3,NA,TRBD2,TGTGCCAGCAGTTTCGGACTAGCGGGAGGGAATACGCAGTATTTT,CASSFGLAGGNTQYF
TRBV6-5,TRBJ1-1,NA,TRBD1,TGTGCCAGCAGTGAACACAGGGACAGTGAAGCTTTCTTT,CASSEHRDSEAFF
TRBV28,TRBJ2-5,NA,TRBD1,TGTGCCAGCAGTAAGGACAGGGGAGGGGAGACCCAGTACTTC,CASSKDRGGETQYF
TRBV9,TRBJ1-4,NA,NA,TGTGCCAGCAGCGTAGGAGGGAAACCTACAACTAATGAAAAACTGTTTTTT,CASSVGGKPTTNEKLFF
TRBV19,TRBJ1-2,NA,NA,TGTGCCAGTACTGGGACTCTTACCTACCCCTATGGCTACACCTTC,CASTGTLTYPYGYTF
TRBV19,TRBJ1-5,once,NA,TGTGCCAGTAGTATAGAAATGGGGGCGCGCAGCAATCAGCCCCAGCATTTT,CASSIEMGARSNQPQHF
TRBV10-3,TRBJ2-7,once,NA,TGTGCCATCAGTGAGTCTCCGGACAGTATCGGCTACGAGCAGTACTTC,CAISESPDSIGYEQYF
TRBV2,TRBJ2-1,NA,TRBD1,TGTGCCAGCAGTAGACAGGGTATTGGGAATGAGCAGTTCTTC,CASSRQGIGNEQFF
TRBV28,TRBJ1-5,NA,NA,TGTGCCAGCATCCGACAGATTAGCAATCAGCCCCAGCATTTT,CASIRQISNQPQHF
TRBV11-3,TRBJ2-3,few,NA,TGTGCCAGCAGCAACGGGTCTAGCACAGATACGCAGTATTTT,CASSNGSSTDTQYF
TRBV9,TRBJ1-5,NA,TRBD1,TGTGCCAGCAGCGTAGGGACAGGAGGCCATCAGCCCCAGCATTTT,CASSVGTGGHQPQHF
TRBV15,TRBJ1-1,NA,NA,TGTGCCACCAGCAGAGATCGTGGAGGACCTTCGACTGAAGCTTTCTTT,CATSRDRGGPSTEAFF
TRBV9,TRBJ2-3,few,NA,TGTGCCAGCAGCGTCGGAGGGACAGATACGCAGTATTTT,CASSVGGTDTQYF
TRBV2,TRBJ2-5,NA,TRBD2,TGTGCCAGCAGTGCCGTTCTAGCGGGGGGGCAAGAGACCCAGTACTTC,CASSAVLAGGQETQYF
TRBV28,TRBJ2-7,NA,NA,TGTGCCAGCAGTCAACCGGAGACGGCGAGCTCCTACGAGCAGTACTTC,CASSQPETASSYEQYF
TRBV7-2,TRBJ2-7,NA,NA,TGTGCCAGCAGCCGAAGGGGCGGCAGCTCCTACGAGCAGTACTTC,CASSRRGGSSYEQYF
TRBV2,TRBJ2-3,NA,NA,TGTGCCAGCAGTGTCCGGGACTTAAACACAGATACGCAGTATTTT,CASSVRDLNTDTQYF
TRBV19,TRBJ1-1,NA,NA,TGTGCCACAGCGTGGAGGGCGAACACTGAAGCTTTCTTT,CATAWRANTEAFF
TRBV11-1,TRBJ2-1,NA,NA,TGTGCCAGCAGCCCCGAAGCAGGATCCTACAATGAGCAGTTCTTC,CASSPEAGSYNEQFF
TRBV28,TRBJ2-7,NA,TRBD1,TGTGCCAGCAGTTTATCCCCGGGACAGATGTACGAGCAGTACTTC,CASSLSPGQMYEQYF
TRBV6-6,TRBJ1-1,NA,NA,TGTGCCAGCAGTGGCGTCAGGGTAGGTGAAGCTTTCTTT,CASSGVRVGEAFF
TRBV6-1,TRBJ1-4,once,TRBD1,TGTGCCAGCAGCGCGGACAGGGGTTATGAAAAACTGTTTTTT,CASSADRGYEKLFF
TRBV27,TRBJ1-2,NA,TRBD1,TGTGCCAGCAGTCCTCAACCCGGACAGGGGCCGCATGGCTACACCTTC,CASSPQPGQGPHGYTF
TRBV28,TRBJ2-6,NA,NA,TGTGCCAGCTATCGGTCGGGGGAATTCGCTGGGGCCAACGTCCTGACTTTC,CASYRSGEFAGANVLTF
TRBV29-1,TRBJ2-7,once,NA,TGCAGCGTTGCGCACAGCATCTACGAGCAGTACTTC,CSVAHSIYEQYF
TRBV6-1,TRBJ2-6,few,NA,TGTGCCACCAGGACAGCATCTGGGGCCAACGTCCTGACTTTC,CATRTASGANVLTF